This T cell receptor beta chain was observed in a study of CD8 T cells in Susac syndrome. This clonotype appeared a single time. Blood CD8+ and CD4+ T cells underwent high-throughput TCR beta sequencing. The multiple sclerosis controls were treatment-naive patients affected by stable or active relapsing-remitting disease. Negative isolation was used for CD8+ and CD4+ T cells and FACS enrichment for TEMRA cells. V dropped 4 bases and J dropped 3 bases, with 13 bases sitting between them. From germline, CDR1 is SGHRS and CDR2 YFSETQ. This CDR3 spans 14 amino acids. Reverse transcription of roughly 0.5 to 1 ug RNA used random hexamers. TCR beta CDR3 was amplified by immunoSEQ multiplex PCR. This amplification extended across 54 Vbeta and 13 Jbeta segments. From the immunoSEQ multiplex PCR reads, TCRdb called clonotypes with MiXCR, one entry per CDR3 protein. Found here are 250,000 or so distinct CDR3 sequences, around 95% of them singletons; the top ten hold about 0.07%.

The chain uses TRBV5-1 and TRBJ2-5; D unclear. The receptor was derived from a human donor with multiple sclerosis. What was sequenced was CD4+ T cells from PBMCs. The CDR3 reads CASSPEVTEETQYF. The CDR3 DNA reads TGCGCCAGCAGCCCCGAGGTTACGGAAGAGACCCAGTACTTC. Variable domain in full (rest from reference TRBV5-1 and TRBJ2-5): KAGVTQTPRYLIKTRGQQVTLSCSPISGHRSVSWYQQTPGQGLQFLFEYFSETQRNKGNFPGRFSGRQFSNSRSEMNVSTLELGDSALYLCASSPEVTEETQYFGPGTRLLVL.